The 8 T cell receptor beta chains below come from one sample, sequenced in a study of response to subunit inactivated influenza vaccine. TCRdb passed the RT-PCR reads through MiXCR, listing each CDR3 protein once. In the table there are roughly 570,000 distinct CDR3 sequences, 14% of which are singletons. Material: PBMCs from blood, obtained 11 to 12 days after vaccination. These receptors all come from a man aged 50 to 59 who received an inactivated influenza vaccine.

The J gene is TRBJ2-7, the V gene TRBV12-3 or TRBV12-4; D is undetermined. Trimming removed 2 bases from V and 0 bases from J, with 11 bases in between. CDR3 length equals 15 residues. The CDR3 spells CASSLSPPGSYEQYF. CDR3 bases: TGTGCCAGCAGTTTATCCCCCCCTGGCTCCTACGAGCAGTACTTC.

The chain uses TRBV7-2 and TRBJ2-1; D remains ambiguous. The V end lost 0 bases, the J end lost 10 bases, and 10 bases lay between the germline ends. The germline gives CDR1 SGHTA, CDR2 FQGNSA. The CDR3 sequence is 13 residues long. CDR3 nucleotide sequence: TGTGCCAGCAGCTTAGCGTCCAGCCCAGAGCAGTTCTTC. Translated: CASSLASSPEQFF. The full variable domain, with the rest looked up from reference TRBV7-2 and TRBJ2-1, is GAGVSQSPSNKVTEKGKDVELRCDPISGHTALYWYRQSLGQGLEFLIYFQGNSAPDKSGLPSDRFSAERTGGSVSTLTIQRTQQEDSAVYLCASSLASSPEQFFGPGTRLTVL.

Many counts were recorded for this clonotype. The CDR3 here is CASSQGAGNYGYTF. CDR3 nucleotide sequence: TGTGCCAGCAGCCAAGGGGCAGGGAACTATGGCTACACCTTC. J is TRBJ1-2 and V is TRBV3-1, with D perhaps TRBD1 (5 bases). The CDR3 is made up of 14 amino acids. Germline-derived CDR1 and CDR2 are LGHDT and YNNKEL (reference sequence). Trimming stripped 1 base from V and 2 bases from J, with 8 bases between.

This sequence joins TRBV10-3 and TRBJ2-5; 8 bases fit TRBD1. Germline CDR1 ENHRY, CDR2 SYGVKD. The CDR3 totals 14 residues. V was clipped by 6 bases and J by 5 bases; unmatched bases: 8. This chain's CDR3 is CAISPTGARETQYF. The DNA of the CDR3 is TGTGCCATCAGCCCGACAGGGGCAAGGGAGACCCAGTACTTC.

This clonotype came up a few times. The chain is built from TRBV29-1 and TRBJ2-5, with D tentatively TRBD1 (6 bases). Trimming stripped 5 bases from V and 2 bases from J, with 12 bases between. This CDR3 contains 13 residues. Germline loops: CDR1 SQVTM, CDR2 ANQGSEA. The chain's CDR3 is CSVQGNFQETQYF. CDR3 coding DNA: TGCAGCGTTCAGGGGAATTTTCAAGAGACCCAGTACTTC.

The chain has TRBV29-1 and TRBJ1-1, with D possibly being TRBD1 (6 bases). The CDR3 totals 13 residues. Germline V gives CDR1 SQVTM, CDR2 ANQGSEA. V lost 7 bases to trimming and J lost 3 bases, with 15 bases between them. The CDR3 DNA is TGCAGCGGAATACAGGGAATAGACACTGAAGCTTTCTTT. Translating it yields CSGIQGIDTEAFF.

This clonotype has just a few counts. The chain has TRBV6-5 and TRBJ1-2, with 10 bases matching TRBD1. With V trimmed by 2 bases and J by 8 bases, 2 bases remained unmatched. CDR1 and CDR2 from the germline V gene are MNHEY and SVGAGI. This CDR3 has 13 residues. DNA for the CDR3: TGTGCCAGCAGTTACAGGGGACAGGGGGGCTACACCTTC. Translated: CASSYRGQGGYTF.

This chain links TRBV12-3 or TRBV12-4 with TRBJ2-1; no firm D call. The CDR3 contains 12 residues. V was trimmed by 3 bases and J by 5 bases, leaving 5 bases between them. The CDR3 sequence is CASSFVHNEQFF. The CDR3 DNA reads TGTGCCAGCAGTTTTGTGCACAATGAGCAGTTCTTC.